The rows below give T cell receptor beta chains drawn from one sample of a study of siplizumab effects on memory and regulatory T cells. The method was immunoSEQ multiplex PCR; TCRdb's version includes in-frame clones alone and lacks a portion of them. This sample carries 70,000 to 90,000 clones, 85% to 90% of them seen once, and the ten largest clones take roughly 15%. Sequencing was performed on CD4+ T cells sorted from blood. Receptors originate from a human donor in good health. Each CDR3 is given with its conserved first and last residue. A D gene is named only where the DNA matches it firmly. Some rows have no size entry. The others give once, few or many, or a class for an expanded clone.

>TRBV12-5|TRBD2|TRBJ2-2|20|.
TGTGCTAGTGGTTCCGTGTCCACTGGGGGAGGGAGGACCTACACCGGGGAGCTGTTTTTT
CASGSVSTGGGRTYTGELFF
>TRBV7-8|TRBD1|TRBJ2-2|15|.
TGTGCCAGCAGAGACCGGGACAGGGGGTCCGGGGAGCTGTTTTTT
CASRDRDRGSGELFF
>TRBV6-1|.|TRBJ1-5|13|.
TGTGCCAGCCTTCAGGGTAGGGATCAGCCCCAGCATTTT
CASLQGRDQPQHF
>TRBV4-2|.|TRBJ2-5|13|.
TGTGCCAGCAGCCAAGACTCGGGCGAGACCCAGTACTTC
CASSQDSGETQYF
>TRBV29-1|TRBD2|TRBJ2-1|16|.
TGCAGCGTCCTGCCCCGCGGGAGCGAATCCTACAATGAGCAGTTCTTC
CSVLPRGSESYNEQFF
>TRBV29-1|.|TRBJ2-3|16|.
TGCAGCGTTGATGGTAGTTGGGACGCAGGCGTCGATACGCAGTATTTT
CSVDGSWDAGVDTQYF
>TRBV9|TRBD1|TRBJ2-3|14|.
TGTGCCAGCAGCGTTCGACAGGGGGCCGATACGCAGTATTTT
CASSVRQGADTQYF
>TRBV19|TRBD1|TRBJ1-2|15|few
TGTGCCAGTAGTGTCTATCCAGGGGGCAACTATGGCTACACCTTC
CASSVYPGGNYGYTF
>TRBV7-2|.|TRBJ1-2|14|.
TGTGCCAGCTCCCCGGGGGGCAATAACTATGGCTACACCTTC
CASSPGGNNYGYTF
>TRBV29-1|TRBD1|TRBJ2-7|13|.
TGCAGCGTTTCGGACAGGGGTGGCTACGAGCAGTACTTC
CSVSDRGGYEQYF
>TRBV5-4|.|TRBJ2-1|11|.
TGTGCCAGCAGCTTCTCTCGGGAGCAGTTCTTC
CASSFSREQFF
>TRBV9|.|TRBJ2-3|16|.
TGTGCCAGCAGCGTAGGGGTGACTTCTAGCACAGATACGCAGTATTTT
CASSVGVTSSTDTQYF
>TRBV12-5|TRBD2|TRBJ2-2|17|.
TGTGCTAGTGGTTTGGTCCTAGCGGGAGATTTCGCCGGGGAGCTGTTTTTT
CASGLVLAGDFAGELFF
>TRBV7-9|.|TRBJ1-2|16|.
TGTGCCAGCAGCATCGACGGGCGCCTTTCCAACTATGGCTACACCTTC
CASSIDGRLSNYGYTF
>TRBV9|.|TRBJ1-1|14|.
TGTGCCAGCACAAGGGGGGGATCGAACACTGAAGCTTTCTTT
CASTRGGSNTEAFF
>TRBV6-1|TRBD1|TRBJ2-1|15|once
TGTGCCAGCAGTGGAGGACAGGGGGCCTACAATGAGCAGTTCTTC
CASSGGQGAYNEQFF
>TRBV5-1|TRBD2|TRBJ2-7|14|.
TGCGCCAGCAGCGCGGCTAGCGGGAGAAACGAGCAGTACTTC
CASSAASGRNEQYF
>TRBV7-2|.|TRBJ1-2|12|.
TGTGCCAGCAGCTCCCGAATGGGCGGCTACACCTTC
CASSSRMGGYTF
>TRBV28|.|TRBJ1-3|12|.
TGTGCCAGCAGGAACTCTGGAAACACCATATATTTT
CASRNSGNTIYF
>TRBV4-3|.|TRBJ1-2|13|.
TGCGCCAGCAGCCAAGACCACAACTATGGCTACACCTTC
CASSQDHNYGYTF